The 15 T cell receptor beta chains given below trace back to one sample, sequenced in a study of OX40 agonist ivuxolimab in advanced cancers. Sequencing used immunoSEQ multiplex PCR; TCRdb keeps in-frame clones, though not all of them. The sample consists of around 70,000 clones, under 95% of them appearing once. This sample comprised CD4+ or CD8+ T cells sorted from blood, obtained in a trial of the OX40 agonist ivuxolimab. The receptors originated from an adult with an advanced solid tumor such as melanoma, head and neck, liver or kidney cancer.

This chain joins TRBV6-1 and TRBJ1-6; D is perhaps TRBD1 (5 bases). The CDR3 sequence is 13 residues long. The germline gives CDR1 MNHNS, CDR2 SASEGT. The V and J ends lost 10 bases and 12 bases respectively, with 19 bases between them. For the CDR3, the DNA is TGTGCCACCCGTAGGGACGTGATCGAACCCCTCCACTTT. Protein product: CATRRDVIEPLHF.

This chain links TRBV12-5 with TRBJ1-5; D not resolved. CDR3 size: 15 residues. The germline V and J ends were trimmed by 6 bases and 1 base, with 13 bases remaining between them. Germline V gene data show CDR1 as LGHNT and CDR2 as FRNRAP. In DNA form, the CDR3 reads TGTGCTAGTGGCCTTGAGGGTGTCAGCAATCAGCCCCAGCATTTT. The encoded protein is CASGLEGVSNQPQHF. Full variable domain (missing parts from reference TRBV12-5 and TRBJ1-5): DARVTQTPRHKVTEMGQEVTMRCQPILGHNTVFWYRQTMMQGLELLAYFRNRAPLDDSGMPKDRFSAEMPDATLATLKIQPSEPRDSAVYFCASGLEGVSNQPQHFGDGTRLSIL.

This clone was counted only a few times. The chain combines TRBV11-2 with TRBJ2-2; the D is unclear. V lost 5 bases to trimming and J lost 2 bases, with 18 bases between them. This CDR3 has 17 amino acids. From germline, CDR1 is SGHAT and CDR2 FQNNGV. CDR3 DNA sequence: TGTGCCAGCAGCATAAAGCGCCCGGGTGGTAACACCGGGGAGCTGTTTTTT. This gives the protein CASSIKRPGGNTGELFF.

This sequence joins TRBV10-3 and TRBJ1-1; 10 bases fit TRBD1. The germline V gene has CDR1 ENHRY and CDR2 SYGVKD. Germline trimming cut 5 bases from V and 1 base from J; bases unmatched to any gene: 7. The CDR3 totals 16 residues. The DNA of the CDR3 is TGTGCCATCAGTCCCGGGACAGGGGCCGGGAACACTGAAGCTTTCTTT. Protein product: CAISPGTGAGNTEAFF.

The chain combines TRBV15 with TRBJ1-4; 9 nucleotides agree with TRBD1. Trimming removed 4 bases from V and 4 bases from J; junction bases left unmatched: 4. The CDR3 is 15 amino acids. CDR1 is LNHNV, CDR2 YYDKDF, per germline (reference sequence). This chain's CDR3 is CATSNDRGFNEKLFF. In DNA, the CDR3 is TGTGCCACCAGCAACGACAGGGGGTTTAATGAAAAACTGTTTTTT.

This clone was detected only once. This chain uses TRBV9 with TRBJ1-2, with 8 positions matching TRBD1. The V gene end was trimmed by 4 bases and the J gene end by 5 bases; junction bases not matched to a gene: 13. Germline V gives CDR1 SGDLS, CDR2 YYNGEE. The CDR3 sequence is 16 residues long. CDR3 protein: CASSKRNGQGAYGYTF. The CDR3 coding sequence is TGTGCCAGCAGCAAGAGAAATGGGCAGGGGGCTTATGGCTACACCTTC.

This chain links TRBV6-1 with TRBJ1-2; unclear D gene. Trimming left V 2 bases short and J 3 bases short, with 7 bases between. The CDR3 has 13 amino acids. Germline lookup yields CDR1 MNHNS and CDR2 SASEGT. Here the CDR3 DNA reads TGTGCCAGCAGTGAAATTCAGGACTATGGCTACACCTTC. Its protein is CASSEIQDYGYTF.

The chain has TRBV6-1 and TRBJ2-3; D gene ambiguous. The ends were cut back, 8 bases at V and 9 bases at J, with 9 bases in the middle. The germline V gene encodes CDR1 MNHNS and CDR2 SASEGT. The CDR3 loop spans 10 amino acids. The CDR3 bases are TGTGCCAGCGCTTTTGACACGCAGTATTTT. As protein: CASAFDTQYF.

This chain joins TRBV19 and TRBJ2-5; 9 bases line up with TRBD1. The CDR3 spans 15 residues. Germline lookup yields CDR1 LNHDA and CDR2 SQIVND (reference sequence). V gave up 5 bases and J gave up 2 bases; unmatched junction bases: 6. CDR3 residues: CASSRAGTGQETQYF. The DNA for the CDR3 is TGTGCCAGTAGTCGTGCCGGGACAGGGCAAGAGACCCAGTACTTC.

CDR3 nucleotides: TGTGCCATCAGTGAGAGGGGCCTCAGCACAGATACGCAGTATTTT. Its translation is CAISERGLSTDTQYF. V and J are TRBV10-3 and TRBJ2-3, with D possibly TRBD1 on 5 matching bases. The V end lost 2 bases, the J end lost 0 bases, and 9 bases lay between the germline ends. The CDR3 is made up of 15 amino acids. Germline CDR1 reads ENHRY; CDR2 reads SYGVKD.

The CDR3 coding sequence is TGTGCCAGTAGTATAGGGACAGCGGCCGTGAACACTGAAGCTTTCTTT. The encoded protein is CASSIGTAAVNTEAFF. J is TRBJ1-1 and V is TRBV19, with D maybe TRBD1 (6 bases). Deletions cut 1 base from V and 0 bases from J, with 12 bases between. Per germline, CDR1 LNHDA and CDR2 SQIVND (reference sequence). The CDR3 covers 16 residues.

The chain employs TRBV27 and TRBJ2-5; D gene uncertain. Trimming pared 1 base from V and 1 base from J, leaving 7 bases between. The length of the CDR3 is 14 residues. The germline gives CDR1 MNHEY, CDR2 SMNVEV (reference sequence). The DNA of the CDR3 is TGTGCCAGCAGTTTATATGCTAGCCAAGAGACCCAGTACTTC. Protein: CASSLYASQETQYF.

The CDR3 protein is CGGLAGETQYF. The CDR3 DNA reads as TGCGGCGGACTAGCGGGGGAGACCCAGTACTTC. The chain has TRBV20-1 and TRBJ2-5; 12 bases line up with TRBD2. The CDR3 length is 11 residues. The germline gives CDR1 DFQATT, CDR2 SNEGSKA (reference sequence).

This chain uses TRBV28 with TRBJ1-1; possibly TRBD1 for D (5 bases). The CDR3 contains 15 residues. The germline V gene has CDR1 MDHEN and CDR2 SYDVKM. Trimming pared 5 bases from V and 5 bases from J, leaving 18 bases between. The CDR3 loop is CASSLTPGLGTEAFF. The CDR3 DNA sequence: TGTGCCAGCAGTCTGACCCCAGGGTTGGGGACTGAAGCTTTCTTT.

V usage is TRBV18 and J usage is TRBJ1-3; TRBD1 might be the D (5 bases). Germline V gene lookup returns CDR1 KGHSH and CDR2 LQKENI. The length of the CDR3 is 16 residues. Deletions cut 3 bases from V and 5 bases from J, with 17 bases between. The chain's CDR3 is CASSPLQVDRRNTIYF. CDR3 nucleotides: TGTGCCAGCTCACCGTTACAGGTGGATCGGCGAAACACCATATATTTT.